Presented here are 10 T cell receptor beta chains from one specimen sequenced in a study of blood T cell repertoires in COVID-19. The table came from immunoSEQ multiplex PCR; TCRdb's copy has only in-frame clones and leaves some out. This sample has about 130,000 clones, with about 78% found just once. Sequencing was performed on peripheral blood. The source is a man in his sixties who had recovered from COVID-19.

The genes are TRBV7-3 and TRBJ2-4; 7 nucleotides match TRBD2. Germline assignment: CDR1 SGHTA and CDR2 FQGTGA. Trimming cost V 5 bases and J 5 bases; bases outside gene matches: 6. The CDR3 is 14 residues long. The chain's CDR3 is CASSMRGLENIQYF. The DNA of the CDR3 is TGTGCCAGCAGCATGCGGGGGTTGGAAAACATTCAGTACTTC.

CDR3 sequence reads: CASSQGPGSGANVLTF. The DNA for the CDR3 is TGTGCCAGCAGCCAAGGGCCGGGCTCTGGGGCCAACGTCCTGACTTTC. The J gene is TRBJ2-6, the V gene TRBV14, with D unclear. V lost 1 base to trimming and J lost 0 bases, with 7 bases between them. Germline CDR1 and CDR2: SGHDN and FVKESK. The CDR3 runs 16 residues.

The CDR3 DNA reads as TGTGCCAGCAGTCCGACCCTAGAAGAGACCCAGTACTTC. Translation gives CASSPTLEETQYF. V gene TRBV6-5 combines with J gene TRBJ2-5; D is unresolved. This CDR3 comprises 13 residues. Germline V gene data show CDR1 as MNHEY and CDR2 as SVGAGI. The V end lost 5 bases, the J end lost 3 bases, and 10 bases lay between the germline ends.

The genes are TRBV7-2 and TRBJ2-7; the match to TRBD1 covers 10 bases. Losses at the gene ends were 0 bases for V and 6 bases for J; bases not matched to a gene: 5. In germline, CDR1 is SGHTA, CDR2 FQGNSA. This CDR3 comprises 15 residues. CDR3 nucleotide sequence: TGTGCCAGCAGCTTAGCAGGACAGGGGGGTTCCGAGCAGTACTTC. Its protein is CASSLAGQGGSEQYF.

This clone has only a few counts. Other DNA sequences of this sample code for an identical CDR3. DNA for the CDR3: TGTGCCAGCAGCTCTCCTCCGGGTCAAGAGACCCAGTACTTC. Translation: CASSSPPGQETQYF. V gene TRBV7-2 combines with J gene TRBJ2-5; no firm D call. CDR1 and CDR2 (germline): SGHTA, FQGNSA. The CDR3 contains 14 residues. The V end was cut by 4 bases, the J end by 2 bases, with 11 bases between.

This sequence joins TRBV11-2 and TRBJ2-7, with TRBD2 as a possible D gene (6 bases). CDR3 size: 13 residues. Germline V lookup: CDR1 SGHAT, CDR2 FQNNGV. V gave up 5 bases and J gave up 3 bases, with 11 bases separating them. CDR3 sequence: CASSAGRRYEQYF. The CDR3 DNA is TGTGCCAGCAGCGCCGGGAGACGCTACGAGCAGTACTTC.

V usage is TRBV11-2 and J usage is TRBJ1-1, with a possible D match to TRBD1 (6 bases). CDR3 size: 14 residues. Per germline, CDR1 SGHAT and CDR2 FQNNGV. V lost 5 bases and J lost 3, with 13 bases in between. The CDR3 loop reads CASSPDRQHTEAFF. CDR3 coding DNA: TGTGCCAGCAGCCCGGACAGACAGCACACTGAAGCTTTCTTT.

In its sample, this clone was seen a few times. This sequence joins TRBV5-1 and TRBJ2-7; D may be TRBD2 (5 bases). Germline assignment: CDR1 SGHRS and CDR2 YFSETQ. The V end lost 0 bases, the J end lost 7 bases, and 11 bases lay between the germline ends. The CDR3 is 13 amino acids. The CDR3 DNA reads TGCGCCAGCAGCTTGGGCGCCGGGGTGGAGCAGTACTTC. Translating it yields CASSLGAGVEQYF.

The V gene is TRBV3-1 (or the pseudogene TRBV3-2), the J gene TRBJ1-3; 7 nucleotides align to TRBD1. The CDR3 spans 17 residues. Trimming at V came to 4 bases and at J to 0 bases, leaving 9 bases not matched to a gene. The germline gives CDR1 LGHDT, CDR2 YNNKEL (reference sequence). CDR3 bases: TGTGCCAGCAGCCCCTTCGGACAGGAGTTCTCTGGAAACACCATATATTTT. It translates to CASSPFGQEFSGNTIYF.

The V gene is TRBV9, the J gene TRBJ2-3; 13 bases align to TRBD2. Trimming removed 4 bases from V and 6 bases from J; junction bases left unmatched: 5. Germline assignment: CDR1 SGDLS and CDR2 YYNGEE. CDR3 size: 15 residues. The DNA of the CDR3 is TGTGCCAGCAGCCCCCGGACTAGCGGGAGTGATACGCAGTATTTT. This encodes CASSPRTSGSDTQYF.